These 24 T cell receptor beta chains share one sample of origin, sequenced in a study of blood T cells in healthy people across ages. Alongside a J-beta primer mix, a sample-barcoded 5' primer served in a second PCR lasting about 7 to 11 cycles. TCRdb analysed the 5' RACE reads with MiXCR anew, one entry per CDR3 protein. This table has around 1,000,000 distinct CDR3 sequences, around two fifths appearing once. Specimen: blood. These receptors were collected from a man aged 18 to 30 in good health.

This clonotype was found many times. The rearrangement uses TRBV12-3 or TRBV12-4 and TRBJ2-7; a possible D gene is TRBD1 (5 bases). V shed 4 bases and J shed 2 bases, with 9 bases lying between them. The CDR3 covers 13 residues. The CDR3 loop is CASSSGRAYEQYF. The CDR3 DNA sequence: TGTGCCAGCAGTTCGGGCAGGGCCTACGAGCAGTACTTC.

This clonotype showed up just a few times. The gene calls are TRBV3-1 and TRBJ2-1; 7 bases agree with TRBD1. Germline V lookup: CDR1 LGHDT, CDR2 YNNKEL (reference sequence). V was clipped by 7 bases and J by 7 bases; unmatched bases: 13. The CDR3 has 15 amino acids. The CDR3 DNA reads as TGTGCCAGCACCACAGACAGGGTGGTAGGGAATGAGCAGTTCTTC. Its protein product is CASTTDRVVGNEQFF.

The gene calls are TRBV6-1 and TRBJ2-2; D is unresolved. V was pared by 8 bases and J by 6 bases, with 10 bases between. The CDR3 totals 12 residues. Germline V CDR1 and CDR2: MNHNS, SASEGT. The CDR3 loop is CASQVGAGELFF. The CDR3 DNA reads TGTGCCAGCCAAGTCGGTGCCGGGGAGCTGTTTTTT.

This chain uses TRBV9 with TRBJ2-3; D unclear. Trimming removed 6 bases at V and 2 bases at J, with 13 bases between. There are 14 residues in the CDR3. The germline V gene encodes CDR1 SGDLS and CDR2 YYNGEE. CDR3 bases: TGTGCCAGCAACACAGAAGGGCACACAGATACGCAGTATTTT. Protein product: CASNTEGHTDTQYF. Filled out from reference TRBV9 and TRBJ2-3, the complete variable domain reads DSGVTQTPKHLITATGQRVTLRCSPRSGDLSVYWYQQSLDQGLQFLIQYYNGEERAKGNILERFSAQQFPDLHSELNLSSLELGDSALYFCASNTEGHTDTQYFGPGTRLTVL.

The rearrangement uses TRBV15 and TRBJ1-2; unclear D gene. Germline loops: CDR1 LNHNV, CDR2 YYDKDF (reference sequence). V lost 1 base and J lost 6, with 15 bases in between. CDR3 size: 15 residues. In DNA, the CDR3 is TGTGCCACCAGCAGAGTTAAGTGGCAGGTCGATGGCTACACCTTC. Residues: CATSRVKWQVDGYTF.

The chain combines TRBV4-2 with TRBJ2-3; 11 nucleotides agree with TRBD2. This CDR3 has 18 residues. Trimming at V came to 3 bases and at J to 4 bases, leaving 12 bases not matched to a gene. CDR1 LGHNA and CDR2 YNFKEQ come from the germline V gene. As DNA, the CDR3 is TGTGCCAGCAGCCAGTCAATAGCGGGGGGGCCGGTGTCAGATACGCAGTATTTT. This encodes CASSQSIAGGPVSDTQYF.

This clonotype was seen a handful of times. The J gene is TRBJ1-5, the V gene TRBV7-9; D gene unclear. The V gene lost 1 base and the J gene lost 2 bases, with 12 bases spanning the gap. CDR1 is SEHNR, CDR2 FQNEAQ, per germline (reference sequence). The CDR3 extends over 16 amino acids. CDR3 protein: CASSLGYDGGNQPQHF. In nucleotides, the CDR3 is TGTGCCAGCAGCTTAGGATACGACGGGGGCAATCAGCCCCAGCATTTT.

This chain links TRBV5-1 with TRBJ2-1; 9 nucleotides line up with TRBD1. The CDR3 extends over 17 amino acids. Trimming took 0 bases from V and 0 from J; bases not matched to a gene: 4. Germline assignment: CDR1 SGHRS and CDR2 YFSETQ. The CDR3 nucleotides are TGCGCCAGCAGCTTGGGGGACAGGGCCAGCTCCTACAATGAGCAGTTCTTC. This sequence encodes CASSLGDRASSYNEQFF.

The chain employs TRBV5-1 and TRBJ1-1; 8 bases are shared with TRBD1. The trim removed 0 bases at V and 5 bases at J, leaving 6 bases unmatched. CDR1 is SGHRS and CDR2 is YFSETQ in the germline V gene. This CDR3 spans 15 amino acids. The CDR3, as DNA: TGCGCCAGCAGCTTGGACAGGGGGGGTGAGACTGAAGCTTTCTTT. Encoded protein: CASSLDRGGETEAFF.

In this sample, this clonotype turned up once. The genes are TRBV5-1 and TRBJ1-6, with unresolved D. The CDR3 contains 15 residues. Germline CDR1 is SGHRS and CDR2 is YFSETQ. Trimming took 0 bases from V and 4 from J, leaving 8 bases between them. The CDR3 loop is CASSLERQYNSPLHF. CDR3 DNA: TGCGCCAGCAGCTTGGAAAGGCAGTATAATTCACCCCTCCACTTT.

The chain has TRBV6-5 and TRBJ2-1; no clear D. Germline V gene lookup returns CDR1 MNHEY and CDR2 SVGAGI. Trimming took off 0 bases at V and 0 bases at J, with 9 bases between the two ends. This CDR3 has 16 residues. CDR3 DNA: TGTGCCAGCAGTTACTCGCCGTTGGGCTCCTACAATGAGCAGTTCTTC. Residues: CASSYSPLGSYNEQFF.

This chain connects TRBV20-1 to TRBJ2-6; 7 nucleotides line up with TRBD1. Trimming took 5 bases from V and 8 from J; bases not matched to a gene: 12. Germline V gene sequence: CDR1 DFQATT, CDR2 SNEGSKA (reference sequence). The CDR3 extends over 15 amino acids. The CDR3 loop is CSAHKDRPNSNVLTF. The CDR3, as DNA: TGCAGTGCTCACAAGGACAGGCCAAACTCCAACGTCCTGACTTTC.

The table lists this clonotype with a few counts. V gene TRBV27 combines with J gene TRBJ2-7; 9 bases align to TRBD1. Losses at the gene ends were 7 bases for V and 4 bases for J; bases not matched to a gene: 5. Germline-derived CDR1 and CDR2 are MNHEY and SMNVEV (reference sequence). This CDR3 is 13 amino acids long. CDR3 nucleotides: TGTGCCAGCACGGACAGGGGAGGATACGAGCAGTACTTC. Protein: CASTDRGGYEQYF.

This CDR3 reads CASSKTVDGWKYANYGYTF. The CDR3 nucleotides are TGTGCCAGCAGCAAAACCGTGGACGGGTGGAAATACGCTAACTATGGCTACACCTTC. This sequence joins TRBV7-9 and TRBJ1-2; D unresolved. Germline V gene lookup returns CDR1 SEHNR and CDR2 FQNEAQ (reference sequence). V was shortened by 5 bases and J by 0 bases, with 25 bases between the two germline ends. There are 19 residues in the CDR3. Full variable domain (remainder filled in from reference TRBV7-9 and TRBJ1-2): DTGVSQNPRHKITKRGQNVTFRCDPISEHNRLYWYRQTLGQGPEFLTYFQNEAQLEKSRLLSDRFSAERPKGSFSTLEIQRTEQGDSAMYLCASSKTVDGWKYANYGYTFGSGTRLTVV.

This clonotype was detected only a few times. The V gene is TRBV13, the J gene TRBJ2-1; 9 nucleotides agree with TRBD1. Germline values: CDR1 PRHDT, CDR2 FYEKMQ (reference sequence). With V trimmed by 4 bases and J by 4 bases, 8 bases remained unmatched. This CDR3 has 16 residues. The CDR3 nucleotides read TGTGCCAGCAGCTCCGGAAGGACAGGGGCGTACAATGAGCAGTTCTTC. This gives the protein CASSSGRTGAYNEQFF.

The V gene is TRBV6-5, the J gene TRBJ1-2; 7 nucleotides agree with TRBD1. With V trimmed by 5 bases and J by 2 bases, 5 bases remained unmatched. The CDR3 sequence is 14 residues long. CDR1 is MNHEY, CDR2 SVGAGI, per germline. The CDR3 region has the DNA TGTGCCAGCAGTGACGGGACAGACAACTATGGCTACACCTTC. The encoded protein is CASSDGTDNYGYTF.

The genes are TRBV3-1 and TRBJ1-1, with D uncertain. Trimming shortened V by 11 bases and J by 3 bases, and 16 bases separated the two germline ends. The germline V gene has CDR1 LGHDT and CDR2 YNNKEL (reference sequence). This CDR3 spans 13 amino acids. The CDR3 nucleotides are TGTGCCGTGACGCAAGGGAGCTACACTGAAGCTTTCTTT. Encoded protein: CAVTQGSYTEAFF.

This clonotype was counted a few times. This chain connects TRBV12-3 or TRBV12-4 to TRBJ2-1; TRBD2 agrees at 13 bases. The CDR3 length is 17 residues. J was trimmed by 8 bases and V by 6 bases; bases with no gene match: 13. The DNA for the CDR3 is TGTGCCAGCAGAGAGGGGGTACTAGCGGGGGGGTTAGATGAGCAGTTCTTC. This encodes CASREGVLAGGLDEQFF.

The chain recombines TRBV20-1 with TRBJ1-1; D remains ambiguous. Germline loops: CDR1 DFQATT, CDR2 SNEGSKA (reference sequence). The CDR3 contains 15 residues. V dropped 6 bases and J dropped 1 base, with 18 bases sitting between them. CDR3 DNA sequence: TGCAGTGCCAGCCCCCAGAACCTTAAGAACACTGAAGCTTTCTTT. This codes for CSASPQNLKNTEAFF.

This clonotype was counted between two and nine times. DNA for the CDR3: TGTGCCAGCATTGACAACACAGATACGCAGTATTTT. Its translation is CASIDNTDTQYF. V gene TRBV28 combines with J gene TRBJ2-3; no reliable D call. CDR3 length: 12 residues. Trimming removed 7 bases at V and 2 bases at J, with 7 bases between. Germline lookup yields CDR1 MDHEN and CDR2 SYDVKM.

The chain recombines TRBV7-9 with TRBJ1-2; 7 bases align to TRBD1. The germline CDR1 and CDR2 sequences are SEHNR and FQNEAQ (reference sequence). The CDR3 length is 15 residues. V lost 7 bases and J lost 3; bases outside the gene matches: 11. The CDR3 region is CASNLGIGTDYGYTF. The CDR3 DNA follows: TGTGCCAGCAACTTGGGGATTGGGACAGACTATGGCTACACCTTC. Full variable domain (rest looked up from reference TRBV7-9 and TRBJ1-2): DTGVSQNPRHKITKRGQNVTFRCDPISEHNRLYWYRQTLGQGPEFLTYFQNEAQLEKSRLLSDRFSAERPKGSFSTLEIQRTEQGDSAMYLCASNLGIGTDYGYTFGSGTRLTVV.

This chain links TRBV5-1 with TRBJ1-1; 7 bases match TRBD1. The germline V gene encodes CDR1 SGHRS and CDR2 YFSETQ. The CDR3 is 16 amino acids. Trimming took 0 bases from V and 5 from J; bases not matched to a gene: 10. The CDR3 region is CASSLDGRGYGTEAFF. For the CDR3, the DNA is TGCGCCAGCAGCTTGGATGGCAGGGGGTACGGAACTGAAGCTTTCTTT.

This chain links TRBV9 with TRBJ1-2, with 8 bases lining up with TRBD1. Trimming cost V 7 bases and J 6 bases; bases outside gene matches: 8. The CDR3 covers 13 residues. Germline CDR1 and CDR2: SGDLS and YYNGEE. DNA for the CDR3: TGTGCCAGCGGGGGCAGGGGGCCCCATGGCTACACCTTC. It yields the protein CASGGRGPHGYTF.

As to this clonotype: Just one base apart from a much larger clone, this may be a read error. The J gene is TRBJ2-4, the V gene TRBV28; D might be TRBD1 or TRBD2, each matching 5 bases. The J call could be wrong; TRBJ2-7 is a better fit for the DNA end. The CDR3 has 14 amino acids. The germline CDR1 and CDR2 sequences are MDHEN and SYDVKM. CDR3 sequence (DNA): TGTGCCAGCTGCCCCCGGGACGGAGACTACGAGCAGTACTTC. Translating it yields CASCPRDGDYEQYF.